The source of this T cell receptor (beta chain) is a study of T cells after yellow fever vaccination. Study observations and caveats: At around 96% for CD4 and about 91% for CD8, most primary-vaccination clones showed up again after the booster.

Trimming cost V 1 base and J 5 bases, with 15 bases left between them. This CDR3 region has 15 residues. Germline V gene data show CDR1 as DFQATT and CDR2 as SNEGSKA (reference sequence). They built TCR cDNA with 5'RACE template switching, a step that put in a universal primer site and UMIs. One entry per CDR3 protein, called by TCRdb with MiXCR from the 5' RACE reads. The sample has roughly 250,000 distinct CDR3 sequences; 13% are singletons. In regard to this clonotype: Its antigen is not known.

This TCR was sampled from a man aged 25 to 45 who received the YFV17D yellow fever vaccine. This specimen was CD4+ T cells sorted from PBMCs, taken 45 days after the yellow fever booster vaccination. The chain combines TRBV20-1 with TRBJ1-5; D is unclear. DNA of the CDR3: TGCAGTGCTAGAGTTTTCCCGGGTTCTGATCAGCCCCAGCATTTT. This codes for CSARVFPGSDQPQHF.